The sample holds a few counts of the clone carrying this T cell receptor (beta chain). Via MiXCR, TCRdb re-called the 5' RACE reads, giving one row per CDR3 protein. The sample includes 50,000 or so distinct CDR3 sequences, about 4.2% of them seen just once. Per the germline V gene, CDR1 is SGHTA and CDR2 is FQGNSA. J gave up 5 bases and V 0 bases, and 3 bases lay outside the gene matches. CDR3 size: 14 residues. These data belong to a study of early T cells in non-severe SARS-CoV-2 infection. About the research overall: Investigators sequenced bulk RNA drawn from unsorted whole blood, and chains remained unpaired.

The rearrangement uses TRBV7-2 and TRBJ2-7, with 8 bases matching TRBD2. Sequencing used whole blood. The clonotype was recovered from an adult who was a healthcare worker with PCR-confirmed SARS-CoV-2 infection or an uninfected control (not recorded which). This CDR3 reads CASSLAGGRNEQYF. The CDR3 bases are TGTGCCAGCAGCTTAGCAGGCGGGAGGAACGAGCAGTACTTC.